Below, 13 T cell receptor beta chains from the same sample are listed, as sequenced in a study of identical twins. In TCRdb, the 5' RACE reads were re-called with MiXCR into one record per CDR3 protein. Among a few hundred thousand distinct CDR3 sequences, about 6.7% were seen once, and the ten largest hold about 14%. These data were likewise used in another study, on T cells expressing NK-cell markers.

Sequencing was performed on CD8+ T cells sorted from blood. All receptors derive from a woman between 18 and 29 years old in good health.

This clonotype was seen more than once but under ten times. V and J are TRBV15 and TRBJ2-2, with D unclear. The ends were cut back, 4 bases at V and 5 bases at J, with 8 bases in the middle. The CDR3 extends over 13 amino acids. Germline V gives CDR1 LNHNV, CDR2 YYDKDF (reference sequence). CDR3 bases: TGTGCCACCAGCAACATAAAGACCGGGGAGCTGTTTTTT. This gives the protein CATSNIKTGELFF.

This clonotype has more than one count but fewer than ten. V gene TRBV9 combines with J gene TRBJ2-2; TRBD1 or TRBD2 may be the D gene (6 bases each). Looked up from germline, CDR1 is SGDLS and CDR2 is YYNGEE. The germline V and J ends were trimmed by 1 base and 6 bases, with 25 bases remaining between them. This CDR3 has 19 residues. This CDR3 is CASSVTPWTAGTPAGELFF. The CDR3, as DNA: TGTGCCAGCAGCGTAACGCCTTGGACAGCCGGGACTCCCGCCGGGGAGCTGTTTTTT. Looking up the rest from reference TRBV9 and TRBJ2-2 gives the full variable domain: DSGVTQTPKHLITATGQRVTLRCSPRSGDLSVYWYQQSLDQGLQFLIQYYNGEERAKGNILERFSAQQFPDLHSELNLSSLELGDSALYFCASSVTPWTAGTPAGELFFGEGSRLTVL.

This clonotype has just a few counts. V and J are TRBV27 and TRBJ2-3, with D uncertain. This CDR3 has 14 residues. Germline V gives CDR1 MNHEY, CDR2 SMNVEV (reference sequence). V was pared by 6 bases and J by 4 bases, with 14 bases between. The CDR3, as DNA: TGTGCCAGCAGCCTTTTAGGGTCACCAGATACGCAGTATTTT. Amino acids: CASSLLGSPDTQYF.

This sequence joins TRBV29-1 and TRBJ2-1, with a weak D call TRBD2 (5 bases). The CDR3 has 14 residues. The V end lost 4 bases, the J end lost 0 bases, and 10 bases lay between the germline ends. From germline, CDR1 is SQVTM and CDR2 ANQGSEA. For the CDR3, the DNA is TGCAGCGTTGTATCACTAGGCTCCTACAATGAGCAGTTCTTC. Protein: CSVVSLGSYNEQFF.

This clonotype has only a few counts. The J gene is TRBJ1-4, the V gene TRBV9; 7 nucleotides agree with TRBD1. The J segment lost 9 bases and the V segment lost 4 bases, leaving 6 bases of the junction unmatched. Germline V gene sequence: CDR1 SGDLS, CDR2 YYNGEE. The CDR3 length is 13 residues. The CDR3 DNA is TGTGCCAGCAGCTCCCGAGGGGGCCAAAAACTGTTTTTT. Translated: CASSSRGGQKLFF.

This clonotype was detected only a few times. The chain recombines TRBV27 with TRBJ1-2; D is possibly TRBD1 (5 bases). V was pared by 5 bases and J by 0 bases, with 16 bases between. CDR1 and CDR2 from the germline V gene are MNHEY and SMNVEV (reference sequence). This CDR3 is 16 amino acids long. This CDR3 is CASSTLDSQTNYGYTF. The CDR3 nucleotides read TGTGCCAGCAGTACCCTTGACAGCCAGACTAACTATGGCTACACCTTC.

This clonotype appeared a few times. The rearrangement joins TRBV7-2 to TRBJ1-2; a possible D gene is TRBD1 (5 bases). Between the trimmed V and J ends, which lost 5 bases and 8 bases, there was a span of 21 bases. The V gene's germline CDR1 is SGHTA and CDR2 FQGNSA. The CDR3 length is 15 residues. The CDR3 DNA reads TGTGCCAGCAGCCACGACAAAGGGGAAGCGCTGGGCTACACCTTC. Translating gives CASSHDKGEALGYTF.

This clonotype has ten or more counts. V usage is TRBV10-3 and J usage is TRBJ2-5, with TRBD1 identical over 9 bases. Unmatched junction bases numbered 6, after V lost 3 bases and J lost 7 bases. The CDR3 is made up of 14 amino acids. Germline lookup yields CDR1 ENHRY and CDR2 SYGVKD. Here the CDR3 reads CAISDHRGQGTQYF. As DNA, the CDR3 is TGTGCCATCAGTGACCACAGGGGGCAGGGGACCCAGTACTTC.

This clonotype was recorded many times. This rearrangement joins TRBV7-9 to TRBJ2-1; 8 bases are shared with TRBD2. CDR3 length: 12 residues. V dropped 8 bases and J dropped 15; count of bases not matched to a gene: 12. The germline V gene has CDR1 SEHNR and CDR2 FQNEAQ (reference sequence). CDR3 DNA sequence: TGTGCCAGCGAAGAAAGCGGGAGCCGGGGGTTCTTC. Its translation: CASEESGSRGFF. The full variable domain, completed using reference TRBV7-9 and TRBJ2-1, is DTGVSQNPRHKITKRGQNVTFRCDPISEHNRLYWYRQTLGQGPEFLTYFQNEAQLEKSRLLSDRFSAERPKGSFSTLEIQRTEQGDSAMYLCASEESGSRGFFGPGTRLTVL.

This clonotype has ten or more counts. The chain employs TRBV24-1 and TRBJ2-1; D might be TRBD1 or TRBD2, each matching 5 bases. This CDR3 spans 15 amino acids. Trimming left V 4 bases short and J 8 bases short, with 17 bases between. Germline CDR1 KGHDR, CDR2 SFDVKD. The chain's CDR3 is CATSDPQRSRDEQFF. Here the CDR3 DNA reads TGTGCCACCAGTGACCCCCAGCGGTCCAGGGATGAGCAGTTCTTC.

In its sample, this clonotype was seen a few times. The chain joins TRBV5-6 to TRBJ1-5; 9 nucleotides agree with TRBD1. CDR3 length equals 17 residues. Germline V gene sequence: CDR1 SGHDT, CDR2 YYEEEE. The J segment lost 4 bases and the V segment lost 2 bases, leaving 10 bases of the junction unmatched. CDR3 sequence reads: CASSFGPGQGKNQPQHF. The CDR3 bases are TGTGCCAGCAGCTTTGGGCCTGGACAGGGGAAAAATCAGCCCCAGCATTTT.

The chain is built from TRBV7-9 and TRBJ2-4; D not resolved. This CDR3 has 17 residues. V lost 0 bases to trimming and J lost 0 bases, with 12 bases between them. Germline CDR1 SEHNR, CDR2 FQNEAQ (reference sequence). This CDR3 is CASSLATVTLAKNIQYF. The CDR3 DNA sequence: TGTGCCAGCAGCTTAGCGACCGTAACTCTAGCCAAAAACATTCAGTACTTC. Together with reference TRBV7-9 and TRBJ2-4, the CDR3 gives the full variable domain: DTGVSQNPRHKITKRGQNVTFRCDPISEHNRLYWYRQTLGQGPEFLTYFQNEAQLEKSRLLSDRFSAERPKGSFSTLEIQRTEQGDSAMYLCASSLATVTLAKNIQYFGAGTRLSVL.

The V call is TRBV3-1, the J call TRBJ2-7, with TRBD2 matching 7 bases. This CDR3 has 15 amino acids. J was trimmed by 2 bases and V by 0 bases; bases with no gene match: 4. Germline V CDR1 and CDR2: LGHDT, YNNKEL (reference sequence). The CDR3 loop is CASSQDLGGTYEQYF. The CDR3 DNA follows: TGTGCCAGCAGCCAAGATCTCGGGGGGACCTACGAGCAGTACTTC.